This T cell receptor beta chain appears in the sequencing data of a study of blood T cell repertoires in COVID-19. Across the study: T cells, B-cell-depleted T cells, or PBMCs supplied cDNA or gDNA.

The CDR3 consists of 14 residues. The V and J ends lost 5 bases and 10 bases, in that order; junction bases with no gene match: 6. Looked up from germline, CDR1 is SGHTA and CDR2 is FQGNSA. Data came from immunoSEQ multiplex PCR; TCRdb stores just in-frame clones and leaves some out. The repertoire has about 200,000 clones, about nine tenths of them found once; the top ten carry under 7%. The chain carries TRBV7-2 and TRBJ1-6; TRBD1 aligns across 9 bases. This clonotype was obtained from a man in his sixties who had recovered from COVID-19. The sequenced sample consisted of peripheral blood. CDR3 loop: CASSTQQGASPLHF. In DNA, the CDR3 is TGTGCCAGCAGCACACAACAGGGGGCCTCACCCCTCCACTTT.